The rows below give T cell receptor beta chains drawn from one sample of a study of T cells in Graves' hyperthyroidism and ophthalmopathy. TCRdb independently ran MiXCR on the multiplex PCR reads; one entry per CDR3 protein. The sample lists about 700,000 distinct CDR3 sequences, less than 45% occurring once. The sequenced material came from peripheral blood or thyroid tissue (not recorded which). These receptor sequences come from an adult man with Graves' disease, either hyperthyroidism or ophthalmopathy (not recorded which). The CDR3 runs from the conserved cysteine through the conserved F or W. A D gene is named only where the DNA matches it firmly. A row's size may be missing; if present it is once, few, many or a size class.

j_call | cdr3_length | clone_size | v_call | d_call | cdr3_aa | cdr3_nt
TRBJ1-5 | 15 | many | TRBV2 | NA | CASSAWDGGNQPQHF | TGTGCCAGCAGTGCCTGGGACGGTGGAAATCAGCCCCAGCATTTT
TRBJ1-5 | 15 | NA | TRBV9 | NA | CASSVGAQSNQPQHF | TGTGCCAGCAGCGTAGGGGCCCAAAGCAATCAGCCCCAGCATTTT
TRBJ1-4 | 19 | NA | TRBV7-8 | NA | CASSLEATRKQSTNKKLFF | TGTGCCAGCAGCTTAGAGGCGACGAGGAAACAGTCAACTAATAAAAAACTGTTTTTT
TRBJ2-5 | 15 | many | TRBV29-1 | NA | CSVEGVGGWAETQYF | TGCAGCGTTGAAGGGGTCGGAGGGTGGGCAGAGACCCAGTACTTC
TRBJ1-2 | 16 | NA | TRBV16 | NA | CASSPSTTAQTYGYTF | TGTGCCAGCAGTCCTTCGACTACAGCGCAGACCTATGGCTACACCTTC
TRBJ1-4 | 15 | NA | TRBV5-4 | TRBD1 | CASSLGQGFNEKLFF | TGTGCCAGCAGCCTGGGACAGGGATTTAATGAAAAACTGTTTTTT
TRBJ2-7 | 12 | few | TRBV19 | TRBD1 | CASMGQTYEQYF | TGTGCCAGTATGGGACAGACCTACGAGCAGTACTTC
TRBJ2-7 | 11 | many | TRBV24-1 | NA | CATIPPYEQYF | TGTGCCACCATTCCACCTTACGAGCAGTACTTC
TRBJ1-5 | 17 | many | TRBV10-3 | NA | CASSVFGSGVSNQPQHF | TGTGCCAGCAGTGTTTTTGGGTCAGGGGTTAGCAATCAGCCCCAGCATTTT
TRBJ2-7 | 13 | NA | TRBV7-2 | NA | CASRTGVEYEQYF | TGTGCCAGCAGAACCGGGGTCGAATACGAGCAGTACTTC
TRBJ1-5 | 13 | few | TRBV19 | NA | CASSMNRVQPQHF | TGTGCCAGTAGTATGAACAGGGTTCAGCCCCAGCATTTT
TRBJ1-2 | 15 | NA | TRBV7-2 | NA | CASSFEGGSNYGYTF | TGTGCCAGCAGCTTTGAGGGAGGGTCTAACTATGGCTACACCTTC
TRBJ1-1 | 16 | few | TRBV14 | NA | CASSQGGWRMDTEAFF | TGTGCCAGCAGCCAAGGGGGTTGGAGAATGGACACTGAAGCTTTCTTT
TRBJ1-2 | 13 | few | TRBV6-5 | NA | CASSTPTTWRYTF | TGTGCCAGCAGTACCCCCACTACGTGGCGCTACACCTTC
TRBJ1-3 | 15 | NA | TRBV7-8 | NA | CASSLGWGAGNTIYF | TGTGCCAGCAGCTTAGGTTGGGGGGCTGGAAACACCATATATTTT
TRBJ1-1 | 12 | many | TRBV20-1 | NA | CSARSGNTEAFF | TGCAGTGCTAGGTCGGGAAACACTGAAGCTTTCTTT
TRBJ1-5 | 13 | NA | TRBV19 | NA | CASTQGHNQPQHF | TGTGCCAGCACACAGGGACATAATCAGCCCCAGCATTTT
TRBJ2-2 | 16 | NA | TRBV24-1 | NA | CATSDIGTYNTGELFF | TGTGCCACCAGTGACATCGGGACCTATAACACCGGGGAGCTGTTTTTT
TRBJ1-1 | 13 | NA | TRBV24-1 | TRBD1 | CATSDTGGTEAFF | TGTGCCACCAGTGATACAGGGGGCACTGAAGCTTTCTTT
TRBJ2-7 | 12 | few | TRBV7-2 | NA | CASTSNRDEQYF | TGTGCCAGCACCTCGAACAGGGACGAGCAGTACTTC
TRBJ2-7 | 20 | NA | TRBV7-8 | TRBD2 | CASSLGAVAAGGASSYEQYF | TGTGCCAGCAGCTTAGGGGCGGTGGCAGCGGGGGGCGCCTCCTCCTACGAGCAGTACTTC
TRBJ2-7 | 13 | NA | TRBV6-1 | NA | CASSFYRAYEQYF | TGTGCCAGCAGCTTTTACAGGGCCTACGAGCAGTACTTC
TRBJ1-2 | 13 | many | TRBV6-1 | TRBD1 | CASSETGGSGYTF | TGTGCCAGCAGTGAGACAGGGGGCTCTGGCTACACCTTC
TRBJ2-2 | 16 | NA | TRBV24-1 | NA | CATSMYRARRTGELFF | TGTGCCACCAGCATGTACAGGGCCCGTCGCACCGGGGAGCTGTTTTTT
TRBJ2-5 | 15 | few | TRBV6-5 | TRBD2 | CASASGLAGAKTQYF | TGTGCCAGCGCTTCGGGTTTAGCGGGGGCAAAGACCCAGTACTTC
TRBJ2-7 | 12 | NA | TRBV7-7 | NA | CASSLSGVEQYF | TGTGCTAGCAGCTTGTCCGGGGTCGAGCAGTACTTC
TRBJ1-3 | 14 | NA | TRBV5-1 | NA | CASSREEGLNTIYF | TGCGCCAGCAGCCGGGAGGAGGGACTGAACACCATATATTTT
TRBJ2-6 | 13 | once | TRBV10-3 | NA | CAIRGLVAYVLTF | TGTGCCATCAGGGGACTGGTTGCCTACGTCCTGACTTTC
TRBJ2-7 | 15 | many | TRBV24-1 | NA | CATSDSHGSPYEQYF | TGTGCCACCAGTGATTCACATGGGAGCCCCTACGAGCAGTACTTC
TRBJ2-7 | 14 | NA | TRBV5-1 | TRBD1 | CASSLGGTEGEQYF | TGCGCCAGCAGCTTAGGTGGGACAGAGGGCGAGCAGTACTTC
TRBJ1-3 | 15 | many | TRBV10-3 | NA | CAISEGQASGNTIYF | TGTGCCATCAGCGAAGGACAAGCCTCTGGAAACACCATATATTTT
TRBJ1-6 | 17 | once | TRBV10-2 | NA | CASSEGGGEGGDSPLHF | TGCGCCAGCAGTGAAGGTGGAGGGGAGGGGGGTGATTCACCCCTCCACTTT
TRBJ1-2 | 13 | many | TRBV2 | NA | CASSERKVSGYTF | TGTGCCAGCAGTGAACGGAAGGTTTCGGGCTACACCTTC
TRBJ2-7 | 17 | few | TRBV10-2 | TRBD2 | CASSRGGTSASSYEQYF | TGCGCCAGCAGTCGGGGGGGTACTAGCGCAAGCTCCTACGAGCAGTACTTC
TRBJ1-6 | 17 | NA | TRBV10-3 | TRBD1 | CAISPGQGPNYNSPLHF | TGTGCCATCAGCCCTGGACAGGGGCCCAACTATAATTCACCCCTCCACTTT
TRBJ1-5 | 14 | few | TRBV7-2 | NA | CASSQGDSNQPQHF | TGTGCCAGCAGCCAAGGGGATAGCAATCAGCCCCAGCATTTT
TRBJ1-2 | 13 | many | TRBV6-5 | NA | CASSPTATYGYTF | TGTGCCAGCAGCCCTACAGCTACCTATGGCTACACCTTC
TRBJ2-2 | 15 | NA | TRBV2 | NA | CAISEREENTGELFF | TGTGCCATCAGTGAAAGGGAGGAAAACACCGGGGAGCTGTTTTTT
TRBJ2-3 | 20 | NA | TRBV2 | NA | CASSGWDGTEGGGNTDTQYF | TGTGCCAGCAGCGGCTGGGATGGGACAGAGGGAGGAGGTAACACAGATACGCAGTATTTT
TRBJ2-7 | 15 | few | TRBV7-9 | NA | CASSSGPPGAYEQYF | TGTGCCAGCAGCTCAGGCCCCCCGGGGGCCTACGAGCAGTACTTC
TRBJ2-1 | 14 | NA | TRBV15 | NA | CATSRDDYYNEQFF | TGTGCCACCAGCAGAGACGATTACTACAATGAGCAGTTCTTC
TRBJ2-7 | 16 | NA | TRBV29-1 | NA | CSVGGGRDFGSYEQYF | TGCAGCGTTGGGGGTGGTAGGGACTTTGGCTCCTACGAGCAGTACTTC
TRBJ1-3 | 15 | NA | TRBV5-1 | NA | CASSLASDSGNTIYF | TGCGCCAGCAGCTTGGCGTCAGACTCTGGAAACACCATATATTTT
TRBJ1-1 | 18 | few | TRBV7-6 | NA | CASSSMGGAGVSNTEAFF | TGTGCCAGCAGCTCTATGGGGGGGGCAGGGGTGTCGAACACTGAAGCTTTCTTT
TRBJ1-2 | 15 | NA | TRBV2 | NA | CASSYSFEGNGGYTF | TGTGCCAGTAGTTACTCATTCGAGGGGAATGGAGGCTACACCTTC
TRBJ2-5 | 12 | NA | TRBV20-1 | NA | CSARANMETQYF | TGCAGTGCTAGGGCCAATATGGAGACCCAGTACTTC
TRBJ2-7 | 13 | NA | TRBV2 | NA | CASVGTGSYEQYF | TGTGCCAGCGTCGGGACGGGATCCTACGAGCAGTACTTC
TRBJ2-5 | 15 | NA | TRBV12-3/TRBV12-4 | TRBD1 | CASSDGQGREETQYF | TGTGCCAGCAGTGACGGACAGGGGCGGGAAGAGACCCAGTACTTC
TRBJ1-2 | 15 | NA | TRBV29-1 | NA | CSVRGTEYYEDGYTF | TGCAGCGTTAGGGGGACGGAGTATTATGAAGATGGCTACACCTTC
TRBJ1-1 | 13 | NA | TRBV19 | TRBD1 | CASSMWGQSEAFF | TGTGCCAGTAGTATGTGGGGACAGTCTGAAGCTTTCTTT
TRBJ1-2 | 15 | NA | TRBV10-3 | TRBD1 | CAISDPGRQGDGYTF | TGTGCCATCAGTGACCCCGGCCGACAGGGGGATGGCTACACCTTC
TRBJ2-2 | 15 | NA | TRBV6-2/TRBV6-3 | TRBD2 | CASSYKESGGGELFF | TGTGCCAGCAGTTACAAAGAGAGCGGGGGCGGGGAGCTGTTTTTT
TRBJ2-7 | 13 | many | TRBV2 | NA | CASSVGRDYEQYF | TGTGCCAGCAGCGTGGGCAGAGACTACGAGCAGTACTTC
TRBJ1-5 | 16 | many | TRBV10-1 | NA | CASSEVNRESNQPQHF | TGCGCCAGCAGTGAAGTGAACAGGGAAAGCAATCAGCCCCAGCATTTT
TRBJ2-5 | 17 | NA | TRBV7-9 | TRBD1 | CASSLTGIRATQETQYF | TGTGCCAGCAGTTTGACAGGGATCCGTGCTACTCAAGAGACCCAGTACTTC
TRBJ2-7 | 16 | once | TRBV2 | TRBD2 | CASSDLRAGGGNEQYF | TGTGCCAGCAGCGATCTCCGGGCGGGAGGTGGGAACGAGCAGTACTTC
TRBJ2-4 | 15 | NA | TRBV7-2 | NA | CASSFGGIAKNIQYF | TGTGCCAGCAGCTTCGGCGGGATAGCCAAAAACATTCAGTACTTC